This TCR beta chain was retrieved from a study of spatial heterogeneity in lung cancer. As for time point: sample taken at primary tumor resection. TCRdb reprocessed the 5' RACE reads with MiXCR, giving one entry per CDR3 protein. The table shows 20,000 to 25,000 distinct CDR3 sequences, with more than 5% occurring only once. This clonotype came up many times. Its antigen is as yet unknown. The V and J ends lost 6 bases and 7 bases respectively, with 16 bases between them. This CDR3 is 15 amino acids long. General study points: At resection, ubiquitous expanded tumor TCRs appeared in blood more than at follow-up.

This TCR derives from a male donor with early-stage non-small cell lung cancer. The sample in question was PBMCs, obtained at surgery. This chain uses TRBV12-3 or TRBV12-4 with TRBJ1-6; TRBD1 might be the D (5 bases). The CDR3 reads CASRIGDRGNSPLHF. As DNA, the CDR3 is TGTGCCAGCAGAATCGGGGACCGGGGAAATTCACCCCTCCACTTT.